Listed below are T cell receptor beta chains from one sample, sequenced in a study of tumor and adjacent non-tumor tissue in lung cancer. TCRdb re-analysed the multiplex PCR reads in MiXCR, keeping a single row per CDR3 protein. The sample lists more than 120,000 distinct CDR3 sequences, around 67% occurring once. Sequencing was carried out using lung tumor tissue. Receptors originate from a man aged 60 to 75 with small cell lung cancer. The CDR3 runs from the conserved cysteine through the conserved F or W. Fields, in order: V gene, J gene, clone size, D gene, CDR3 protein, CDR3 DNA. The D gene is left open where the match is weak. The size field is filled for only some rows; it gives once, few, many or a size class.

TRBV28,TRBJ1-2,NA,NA,CASSLGAGLYDYTF,TGTGCCAGCAGTTTAGGGGCAGGGTTATATGACTACACCTTC
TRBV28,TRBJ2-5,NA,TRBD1,CASRHGTEETQYF,TGTGCCAGCAGGCACGGGACAGAAGAGACCCAGTACTTC
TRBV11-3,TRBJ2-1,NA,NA,CDSNFYEDNEQFF,TGTGACAGCAACTTTTATGAGGACAATGAGCAGTTCTTC
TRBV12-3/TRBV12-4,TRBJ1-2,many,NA,CASSSRQRGYTF,TGTGCCAGCAGTTCCAGACAGCGGGGCTACACCTTC
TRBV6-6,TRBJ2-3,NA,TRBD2,CASSPLTSGKGTDTQYF,TGTGCCAGCAGCCCTCTGACTAGCGGGAAGGGCACAGATACGCAGTATTTT
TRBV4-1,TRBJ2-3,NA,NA,CASSQAGATDTQYF,TGCGCCAGCAGCCAGGCAGGTGCCACAGATACGCAGTATTTT
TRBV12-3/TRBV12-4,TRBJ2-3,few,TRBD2,CASSVLGLAGGTDTQYF,TGTGCCAGCAGCGTGCTCGGACTAGCGGGCGGTACGGATACGCAGTATTTT
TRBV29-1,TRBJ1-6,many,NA,CSARTGVNSPLHF,TGCAGCGCAAGGACGGGGGTCAATTCACCCCTCCACTTT
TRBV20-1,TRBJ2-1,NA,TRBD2,CSATGLAGNVQSF,TGCAGTGCTACCGGACTAGCCGGAAATGTGCAGTCCTTC
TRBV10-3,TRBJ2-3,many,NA,CAINPTGYSTDTQYF,TGTGCCATCAACCCTACAGGGTACAGTACAGATACGCAGTATTTT
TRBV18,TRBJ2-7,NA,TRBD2,CASTPMTSGNSYEQYF,TGTGCCAGCACCCCCATGACTAGCGGGAACTCCTACGAGCAGTACTTC
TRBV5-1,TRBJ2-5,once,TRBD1,CASSMWTGQETQYF,TGCGCCAGCAGCATGTGGACAGGCCAAGAGACCCAGTACTTC
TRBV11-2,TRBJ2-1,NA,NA,CASSGDPSCEQFF,TGTGCCAGCAGCGGTGACCCTTCGTGTGAGCAATTCTTC
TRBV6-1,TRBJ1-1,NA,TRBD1,CANGQGIGEAFF,TGTGCCAACGGACAGGGGATAGGTGAAGCTTTCTTT
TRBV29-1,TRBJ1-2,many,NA,CSVDLAVYGYTF,TGCAGCGTTGATTTGGCGGTCTATGGCTACACCTTC
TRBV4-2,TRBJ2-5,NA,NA,CASNQSVQETQYF,TGTGCCAGCAACCAGTCCGTACAAGAGACCCAGTACTTC
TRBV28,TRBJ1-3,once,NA,CASRRGGAAGNTIYF,TGTGCCAGCAGACGGGGGGGGGCTGCCGGAAACACCATATATTTT
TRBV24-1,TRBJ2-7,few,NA,CATSDTGLYEQYF,TGTGCCACCAGTGATACAGGGTTGTACGAGCAGTACTTC
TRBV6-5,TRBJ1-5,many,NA,CASSPGLGPQPQHF,TGTGCCAGCAGTCCCGGCTTGGGCCCTCAGCCCCAGCATTTT
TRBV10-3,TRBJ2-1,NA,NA,CAISEGGLNEQFF,TGTGCCATCAGTGAGGGAGGGCTGAATGAGCAGTTCTTC
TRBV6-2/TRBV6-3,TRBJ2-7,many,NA,CASSYRPPQDEQYF,TGTGCCAGCAGTTATCGACCCCCCCAGGACGAGCAGTACTTC
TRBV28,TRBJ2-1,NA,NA,CASLRVGGGNEQFF,TGTGCCAGCTTAAGGGTGGGAGGCGGCAATGAGCAGTTCTTC
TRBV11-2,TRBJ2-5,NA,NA,CTISLHDRLGETQYF,TGTACCATCAGCCTCCATGACAGGTTGGGAGAGACCCAGTACTTC
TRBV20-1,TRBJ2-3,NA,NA,CSATSFNGVDTQYF,TGCAGTGCCACTAGCTTTAATGGAGTTGATACGCAGTATTTT
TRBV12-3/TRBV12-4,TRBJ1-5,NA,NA,CASSLRGSKQPPHF,TGTGCCAGCAGTTTACGGGGAAGCAAACAGCCCCCGCATTTT
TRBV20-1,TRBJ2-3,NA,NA,CSARDGRQARRAHHTDTQYF,TGCAGTGCTAGAGATGGGCGGCAGGCGAGACGGGCGCACCATACAGATACGCAGTATTTT
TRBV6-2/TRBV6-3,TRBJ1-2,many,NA,CASSYNSFYGYTF,TGTGCCAGCAGTTACAACAGCTTCTATGGCTACACCTTC
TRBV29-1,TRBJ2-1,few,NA,CSVESRNRVPNEQFF,TGCAGCGTTGAGTCTAGGAACAGGGTCCCCAATGAGCAGTTCTTC
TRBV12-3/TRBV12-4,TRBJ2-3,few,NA,CATSPSTASTDTQYF,TGTGCCACATCACCCAGTACAGCTAGCACAGATACGCAGTATTTT
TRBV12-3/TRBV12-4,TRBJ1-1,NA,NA,CASSLGARAAFF,TGTGCCAGCAGCTTAGGGGCACGGGCAGCTTTCTTT
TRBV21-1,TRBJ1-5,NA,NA,CASPRGGRQPQHF,TGTGCCAGCCCGAGGGGGGGCCGTCAGCCCCAGCATTTT
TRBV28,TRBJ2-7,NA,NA,CASSSSGAATYEQYF,TGTGCCAGCAGTTCTTCAGGAGCGGCCACATACGAGCAGTACTTC
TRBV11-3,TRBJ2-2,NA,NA,CASSVGLYSGEPFF,TGTGCCAGCAGCGTAGGTTTATATAGCGGTGAGCCGTTTTTT
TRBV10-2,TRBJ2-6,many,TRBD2,CASSESGTSGTRSGANVLTF,TGCGCCAGCAGTGAGTCGGGTACTAGCGGTACCCGCTCTGGGGCCAACGTCCTGACTTTC
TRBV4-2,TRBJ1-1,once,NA,CASIQAWGNTEAFF,TGTGCCAGCATCCAAGCTTGGGGCAACACTGAAGCTTTCTTT
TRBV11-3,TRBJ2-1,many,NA,CASSLGRVAEQFF,TGTGCCAGCAGTTTGGGCAGGGTGGCTGAGCAGTTCTTC
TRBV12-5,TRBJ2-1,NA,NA,CASGQGLSYEQFF,TGTGCTAGTGGACAAGGTCTCTCCTACGAACAGTTCTTC
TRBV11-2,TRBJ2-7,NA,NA,CASSLASVDSYEQYF,TGTGCCAGCAGCTTAGCTTCTGTTGACTCCTACGAGCAGTACTTC
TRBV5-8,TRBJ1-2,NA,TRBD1,CASSWSRDRGYTF,TGTGCCAGCAGCTGGTCTCGGGACAGGGGTTACACCTTC
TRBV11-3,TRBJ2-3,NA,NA,CASSLGGREGTDMQYF,TGTGCCAGCAGCTTAGGAGGGCGAGAAGGCACAGATATGCAGTATTTT
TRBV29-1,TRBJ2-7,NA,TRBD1,CSVVGDRGSYEQYF,TGCAGCGTTGTGGGAGACAGGGGCTCCTACGAGCAGTACTTC
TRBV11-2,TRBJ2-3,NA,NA,CASSRGVGSYLTDTQYF,TGTGCCAGCAGCAGGGGCGTAGGGAGCTACCTCACAGATACGCAGTATTTT
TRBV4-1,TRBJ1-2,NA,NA,CASGQEWGTPGYTF,TGCGCCAGCGGCCAAGAGTGGGGGACACCCGGCTACACCTTC
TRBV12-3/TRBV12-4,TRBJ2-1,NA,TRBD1,CAGTRGTASYNEQFF,TGTGCCGGTACCCGAGGGACAGCTAGCTACAATGAGCAGTTCTTC
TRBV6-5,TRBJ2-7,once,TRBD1,CASSFTGGSSYEQYF,TGTGCCAGCAGTTTCACAGGGGGTTCCTCCTACGAGCAGTACTTC
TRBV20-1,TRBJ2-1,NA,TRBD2,CRAPILAGGPVDEQFF,TGCAGAGCCCCCATACTAGCGGGAGGGCCAGTCGATGAGCAGTTCTTC
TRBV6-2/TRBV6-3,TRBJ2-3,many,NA,CASSYRDGTDTQYF,TGTGCCAGCAGTTATCGGGACGGCACAGATACGCAGTATTTT
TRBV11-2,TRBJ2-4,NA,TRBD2,CASSLEWTCGRPARNIQYF,TGTGCCAGCAGTTTAGAGTGGACTTGCGGGAGGCCGGCCAGGAACATTCAGTACTTC
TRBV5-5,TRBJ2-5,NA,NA,CASSGRPGIKEAQYF,TGTGCCAGCAGCGGGAGGCCAGGGATAAAAGAGGCCCAGTACTTC
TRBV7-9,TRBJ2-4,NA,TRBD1,CASSFDRDNSKNIQYF,TGTGCCAGCAGCTTCGACAGGGATAACTCCAAAAACATTCAGTACTTC
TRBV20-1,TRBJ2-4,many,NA,CSALLGSAKNIQYF,TGCAGTGCCCTATTAGGATCGGCCAAAAACATTCAGTACTTC